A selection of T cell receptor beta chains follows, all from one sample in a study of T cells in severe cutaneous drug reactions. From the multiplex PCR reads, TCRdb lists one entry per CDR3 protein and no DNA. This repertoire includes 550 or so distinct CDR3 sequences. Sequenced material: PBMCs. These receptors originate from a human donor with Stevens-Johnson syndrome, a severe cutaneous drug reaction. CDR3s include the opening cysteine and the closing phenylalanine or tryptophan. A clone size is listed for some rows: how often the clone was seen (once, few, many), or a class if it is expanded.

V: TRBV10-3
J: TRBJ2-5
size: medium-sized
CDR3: CAISETFQETQYF

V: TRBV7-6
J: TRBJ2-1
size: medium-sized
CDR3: CASSAVPSGGASNEQFF

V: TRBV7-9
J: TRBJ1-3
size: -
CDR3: CASSKSGTGVIGNTIYF

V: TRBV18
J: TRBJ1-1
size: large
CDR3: CASSRQGTTQNTEAFF

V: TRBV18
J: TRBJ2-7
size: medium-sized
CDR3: CASSPLGAVPHEQYF

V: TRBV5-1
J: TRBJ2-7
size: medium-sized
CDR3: CASSGTSGRAGEQYF

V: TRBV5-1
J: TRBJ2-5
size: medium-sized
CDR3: CASSEGPQETQYF

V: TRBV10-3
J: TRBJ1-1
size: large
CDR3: CAISVGSNTEAFF

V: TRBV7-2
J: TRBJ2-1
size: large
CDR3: CASSLGILGEQFF

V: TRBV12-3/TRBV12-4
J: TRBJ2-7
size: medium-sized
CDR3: CASSLFAGEQYF

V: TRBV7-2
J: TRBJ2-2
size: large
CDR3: CASSLGWTGELFF

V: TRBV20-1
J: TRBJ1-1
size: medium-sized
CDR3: CSAMSGNTEAFF

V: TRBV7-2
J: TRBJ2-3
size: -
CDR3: CASSLASWSGGTTDTQYF

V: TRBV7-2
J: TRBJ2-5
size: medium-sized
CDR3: CASSSGTVVAETQYF

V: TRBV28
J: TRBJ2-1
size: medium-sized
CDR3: CASSLSGGNEQFF

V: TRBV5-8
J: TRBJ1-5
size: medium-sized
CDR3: CASSFSGLVIPINSNQPQHF

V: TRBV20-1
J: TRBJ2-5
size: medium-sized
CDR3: CSARGTTRETQYF

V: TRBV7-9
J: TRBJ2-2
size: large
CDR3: CASSFGLAVGETGELFF

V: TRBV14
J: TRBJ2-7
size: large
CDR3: CASSQEPGGVYEQYF

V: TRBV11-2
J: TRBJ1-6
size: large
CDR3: CASSLGGNSPLHF

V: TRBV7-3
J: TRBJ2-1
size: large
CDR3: CASSPESAGRYNEQFF

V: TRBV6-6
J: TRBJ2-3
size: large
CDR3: CASSYSVGGLGPDTQYF

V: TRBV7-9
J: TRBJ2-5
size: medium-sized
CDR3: CATNLRASGFVRETQYF

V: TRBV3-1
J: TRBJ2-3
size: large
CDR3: CASSQRLREGLTDTQYF

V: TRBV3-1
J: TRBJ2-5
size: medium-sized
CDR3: CASSQDPLSGGIQETQYF

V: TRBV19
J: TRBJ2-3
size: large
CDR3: CASSGTGWDTQYF

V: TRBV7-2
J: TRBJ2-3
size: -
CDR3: CASSYLAGALGADTQYF

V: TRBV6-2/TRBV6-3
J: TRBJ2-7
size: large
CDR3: CASRVPDRTDEQYF

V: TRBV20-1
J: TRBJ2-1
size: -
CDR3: CSARVSSGSGNEQFF

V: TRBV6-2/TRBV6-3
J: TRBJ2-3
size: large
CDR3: CASTWTDTQYF

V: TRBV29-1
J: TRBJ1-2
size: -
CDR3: CSAWTGGRDYGYTF

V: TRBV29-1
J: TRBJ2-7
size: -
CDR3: CSVRTSPHEQYF

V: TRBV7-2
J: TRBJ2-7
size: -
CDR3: CASSFIAGGPHEQYF

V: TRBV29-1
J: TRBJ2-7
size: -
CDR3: CSVSSAMGYEQYF

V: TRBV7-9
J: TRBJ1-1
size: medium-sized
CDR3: CASSPRTPGTEAFF

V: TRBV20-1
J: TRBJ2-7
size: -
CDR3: CSALRGAYEQYF

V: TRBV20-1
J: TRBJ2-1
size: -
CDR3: CSARSGPSYNEQFF

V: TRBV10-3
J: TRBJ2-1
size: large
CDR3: CAISPGAYNEQFF

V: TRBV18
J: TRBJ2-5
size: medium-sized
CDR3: CASSPREMSGETQYF

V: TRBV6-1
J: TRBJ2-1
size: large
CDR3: CASSVPGTSGMSSYNEQFF

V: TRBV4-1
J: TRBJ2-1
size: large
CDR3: CASSQALSSYNEQFF

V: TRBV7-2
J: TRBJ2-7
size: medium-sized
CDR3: CASSLGDRPSYEQYF